Presented here are 3 T cell receptor beta chains from one specimen sequenced in a study of OX40 agonist ivuxolimab in advanced cancers. Using immunoSEQ multiplex PCR, the repertoire was profiled, and TCRdb retains in-frame clones only, with some absent. In the table there are about 51,000 clones, around 84% of which are singletons. The sample here was CD4+ or CD8+ T cells sorted from blood, taken in a trial of the OX40 agonist ivuxolimab. The receptors here all came from an adult with an advanced solid tumor such as melanoma, head and neck, liver or kidney cancer.

The V gene is TRBV7-9, the J gene TRBJ2-5; TRBD1 matches at 10 bases. J was trimmed by 10 bases and V by 3 bases; bases with no gene match: 5. Germline V gene data show CDR1 as SEHNR and CDR2 as FQNEAQ (reference sequence). The CDR3 is made up of 13 amino acids. The CDR3 DNA reads TGTGCCAGCAGCTTTCGGGACAGGGGTGGCCAGTACTTC. Translating gives CASSFRDRGGQYF.

The rearrangement uses TRBV4-2 and TRBJ2-2; 8 nucleotides match TRBD1. Germline V gene lookup returns CDR1 LGHNA and CDR2 YNFKEQ. The V and J ends lost 1 base and 3 bases, in that order; junction bases with no gene match: 10. This CDR3 comprises 18 residues. The CDR3 nucleotides read TGTGCCAGCAGCCAAGGAAGGACCGGGACAGGCGACACCGGGGAGCTGTTTTTT. Translation gives CASSQGRTGTGDTGELFF.

The chain carries TRBV4-2 and TRBJ1-4; D remains ambiguous. V lost 0 bases and J 7 bases, leaving 18 bases between the germline ends. The CDR3 runs 17 residues. Germline CDR1 reads LGHNA; CDR2 reads YNFKEQ. In DNA form, the CDR3 reads TGTGCCAGCAGCCAAGATAGATCGGGTAATGATGGTGAAAAACTGTTTTTT. Protein: CASSQDRSGNDGEKLFF.